This TCR beta chain is from a study of cytotoxic CD8 clonotypes in ibrutinib-treated CLL. Looking at the study overall: After treatment lasting a median roughly eleven months, range 6 to 36, response samples were collected. Average yields of roughly 260,000 productive templates and tens of thousands of productive rearrangements characterized the samples. Study-wide results and limits: Once treatment began, public clonotypes, which were uncommon, contracted or stayed stable. Against age-matched healthy donors, baseline clonality ran higher and tracked circulating CD8+ T-cell counts.

Germline CDR1 and CDR2: MNHNY and SVGAGI (reference sequence). The CDR3 extends over 15 amino acids. Deletions cut 2 bases from V and 4 bases from J, with 12 bases between. About this clone: What it binds is not known.

Assay: immunoSEQ multiplex PCR; the TCRdb copy retains only in-frame clones and omits some. This sample has hundreds of thousands of clones; roughly three quarters occur once, and the top ten carry roughly 5.9%. The sample consisted of PBMCs, taken after 12 months of ibrutinib treatment. This receptor was obtained from a human donor with chronic lymphocytic leukemia. This chain uses TRBV6-6 with TRBJ1-5, with D tentatively TRBD1 (5 bases). CDR3 sequence: CASSYMGRENQPQHF. DNA for the CDR3: TGTGCCAGCAGTTACATGGGACGGGAAAATCAGCCCCAGCATTTT.